This T cell receptor (beta chain) was documented in a study of cytomegalovirus exposure and HLA in healthy donors (dated by TCRdb to 2016 to 2017). Describing the broader study: An earlier analysis of some 500 of the donors reported approximately 270 Gb of sequence data and approximately 110 million unique TCR beta sequences from about 200 million T cells. Approximately 300 gigabases of sequencing data and 78 million or so unique TCR sequences were included in an early release covering about 620 HLA-typed donors. Of the 300 to 450 genotyped donors, roughly 76% were placed in the genetic ancestry cluster associated with self-reported Caucasian donors. The study aimed to test whether cataloging public T cell receptors could reveal signatures of past pathogen exposure. Using immunosequencing, the study profiled T cell repertoires from fewer than 700 subjects and related those repertoires to cytomegalovirus serostatus. Besides the first cohort of roughly 700 subjects, a separate validation cohort made up of 120 different subjects was used. The study combined high-throughput TCR immunosequencing, statistical association of individual TCRs with disease status, and machine learning to predict cytomegalovirus infection status. In a later analysis, previously published TCR beta repertoires from hundreds of donors were re-analyzed and high-resolution HLA genotyping was added so that TCR occurrence patterns could be studied. The later analysis used no new phenotypic data to find candidate immune exposures, relying instead on TCR beta sequences and their occurrence across donors. An earlier analysis of 450 to 750 of the donors used high-throughput TCR beta sequencing to judge whether each TCR beta V gene segment behaved as functional or pseudogenic. Donor age, sex, ethnicity and CMV serostatus were compiled alongside the repertoire data. A later genetic analysis used genome-wide SNP genotypes for about 65% of the roughly 670 donors, treating that subset as a discovery cohort. All discovery cohort repertoires had been generated on a single sequencing platform. Class I and class II HLA loci were covered by the typing at four-digit resolution. Typing coverage differed by locus: A, B, C, DRB1 and DQB1 were typed in roughly 629-630 donors, DQA1 in about 550, DPA1 in some 570, and DPB1 in roughly 470. Five DR-DQ haplotypes were treated as single units for association and clustering because of strong linkage in the cohort. On average, about 200,000 unique TCR beta nucleotide sequences were sequenced per donor among several hundred genotyped donors of the cohort, with about 19% of those sequences being non-productive. Study-wide findings and limitations: In the study, about 150 TCR beta chains were listed as associated with cytomegalovirus. A later analysis reported that several top co-occurrence clusters appeared linked to parvovirus B19, influenza, CMV and Epstein-Barr virus. Some IMGT-functional V segments, including TRBV6-2 and TRBV6-3, could not be distinguished by the 87-base-pair reads and were therefore excluded. A cluster of highly shared sequence variants was judged likely to represent a technical artifact of the sequencing pipeline. A few of the identified cytomegalovirus-associated TCR beta chains were confirmed in vitro to be specific for cytomegalovirus antigens. In this cohort, only TCR beta chains were sequenced, and detectable features were limited by the absence of alpha or paired-chain data. An earlier analysis of approximately 570 of the donors showed that most TCR beta V segments appeared in productive rearrangements either about 87% or about 30% of the time, which broadly matched IMGT annotations. Across donors, most TCR sequences were observed very rarely, whereas some public TCRs were present in many individuals. Linkage disequilibrium might explain the correlated functional status among segregating V segments, but an unknown experimental factor could not be ruled out. Cytomegalovirus status was reported to be diagnosed by the classifier with high specificity and sensitivity in both the original and validation cohorts. For the cohort, immune exposure information was limited to CMV serostatus. In a later analysis, more than 15,000 TCR beta sequences were associated with specific HLA alleles at a false discovery rate of 0.05. In a later analysis, the rate of TCR association differed among HLA loci, with DRB1 alleles having the most associated TCRs and HLA-C alleles having the fewest. A further reported finding was that TCR beta sequences accurately predicted the HLA-A and HLA-B alleles for most subjects in the first cohort. Because some donors lacked HLA typing at each locus, the association tests relied only on the typed subset. V-gene and J-gene trimming of TCR beta chains was associated with a missense DCLRE1C variant in a later genetic analysis, and the association was replicated in an independent cohort. Strong co-occurrence of HLA alleles, especially DR and DQ, made assigning TCR associations to individual alleles difficult. The earlier analysis of about 600 of the donors excluded 15 to 20 rarely observed V segments, including chromosome 9 orphons, because counts were too low. Most CMV-associated TCR beta chains appeared to be HLA-restricted in a later analysis, and the HLA associations seemed to be driven largely by CMV exposure. A later analysis found that HLA-associated TCR beta chains were more clonally expanded and had lower generation probabilities than equally common non-associated chains. Sequencing depth was assumed to be roughly uniform across donors in the presence/absence analyses, though that assumption may not hold. It was suggested by the authors that the approach could potentially be generalized to other disease states and immunological phenotypes. A later genetic analysis reported fewer N-insertions in productive TCRs among donors in an Asian-associated ancestry cluster than the roughly 620-donor mean.

Including cysteine and phenylalanine, the CDR3 has 14 amino acids. Kept here is only the CDR3 DNA, which spans 42 bases and is read in frame from base 1. The germline V gene sets CDR1 to SGHTA and CDR2 to FQGTGA. The junction shows trimming of 1 base on V and 5 bases on J, plus 8 bases between the germline ends. The cohort was made up of about 610 healthy bone marrow donors. Cohort members were all nominally healthy when sampled, although unrecorded immune exposures were likely present. The donor tested CMV seropositive and was one of the 289 seropositive cohort members. A peripheral blood sample was provided by each donor, and peripheral blood mononuclear cells were used for TCR beta sequencing. The Qiagen DNeasy Blood Extraction Kit was used to extract genomic DNA from the blood cell samples. Remarks on this clone: Which antigen it targets is not known. Per-base qualities were not stored, and no clone one base away is much larger.

The library relied on the immunoSEQ multiplex PCR assay. For the multiplex PCR, a mixture combining 60 forward primers for TCR Vbeta segments and 13 reverse primers for TCR Jbeta segments was used. Amplification of the CDR3 region of rearranged TCR beta genes was performed with a multiplex PCR assay on genomic DNA. The Illumina HiSeq System was used to sequence the amplified TCR beta libraries as 87-base-pair reads. From the authors' description of their analysis: In a later analysis, roughly 80 million unique TCR beta chains were counted across the approximately 620 repertoires, and roughly 11 million of these chains were shared by at least two donors. A nearest-neighbor algorithm error-corrected the raw reads and collapsed the reads into unique sequences, merging closely related sequences to remove PCR and sequencing errors. Alignment of CDR3 sequences to IMGT reference sequences was used to assign V, D and J gene segments. For a sequence to be retained, at least a six-nucleotide match to both a V gene segment and a J gene segment was required. Rearrangements were classified as productive when the CDR3 lacked stop codons and remained in frame with V and J, and all other rearrangements were classified as non-productive. Following IMGT convention, CDR3 was defined as the stretch from the second conserved V-encoded cysteine to the conserved J-encoded phenylalanine. The earlier analysis of a few hundred of the donors excluded sequences that lacked an unambiguous match to a single V gene segment. An earlier analysis of 587 of the donors classified V segments as functional when productive rearrangements were above 56.7% and as segregating when the standard deviation between donors was above 5%. A statistical classification framework was built for diagnosing cytomegalovirus status from the catalog of TCR beta chain sequences. A later analysis assigned V and J genes by comparing TCR nucleotide sequences with IMGT/GENE-DB human TR gene sequences. Using the TCRdist pipeline, a later analysis assigned CDR3 sequences along with most-parsimonious VDJ recombination scenarios. In a later analysis, each TCR beta chain was defined by its CDR3 amino acid sequence together with its V-gene family, and reads without a unique V-gene family were excluded. As a way to deal with suspected cross-contamination and a sequencing artifact, a later analysis dropped 450 to 700 nucleotide sequences that were highly shared and had low generation probability. In a later analysis, a clonal expansion index was calculated for each public chain from normalized within-repertoire ranks of inferred template counts. In a later analysis, generation probabilities were computed using a VDJ recombination model fitted to out-of-frame rearrangements, and the results were checked against IGoR. In a later analysis, hypergeometric tests were used to score TCR-TCR, TCR-HLA and TCR-CMV co-occurrence, with a repertoire-size bias correction applied to TCR pairs. False discovery rates were estimated in a later analysis by permuting HLA or CMV assignments 20 times. In a later analysis, co-occurring TCRs were grouped with DBSCAN, and TCRdist sequence similarity was added when clustering was performed within HLA-allele-positive subsets. Repertoires with fewer than 30,000 or more than 120,000 public chains, plus five repertoires with anomalous nucleotide sharing, were excluded from co-occurrence clustering. TCRdb retrieved this table from immuneACCESS and kept in-frame rearrangements only. Not all clones are present; in checked studies, unresolved V genes account for under half, and no reason is known for the remainder. V, J and clone size are those of that table, while D and trimming were read from the DNA. The sample yields about 130,000 clones; approximately 87% were counted once. The ten largest clones add up to around 20% of the sample.

Recombination linked TRBV7-3 to TRBJ2-2; the D gene identity is not certain. Sequenced: PBMCs. The sequence derives from a young man in good health and CMV-seropositive. The DNA sequence is given as TGTGCCAGCAGCTTAAGTATCGGGACCGGGGAGCTGTTTTTT. Its product reads: CASSLSIGTGELFF.